This is a list of T cell receptor beta chains from one sample in a study of regulatory T cells in long-lasting Graves disease. A single record per CDR3 protein comes from TCRdb applying MiXCR to the multiplex PCR reads. In the table there are under 300,000 distinct CDR3 sequences, approximately 20% of which are singletons. The same sample was also used in a study of T cells in Graves' hyperthyroidism and ophthalmopathy.

The sequencing here drew on peripheral blood mononuclear cells (PBMCs), taken at new diagnosis, from a patient treated with antithyroid drugs. Source of these receptors: a woman in her 30s with Graves disease. CDR3s include the opening cysteine and the closing phenylalanine or tryptophan. A D gene is named only where the DNA matches it firmly. Only part of the rows carry a size: once, few, many, or a class if the clone is expanded.

V	J	D	length	size	CDR3	DNA
TRBV6-9	TRBJ1-5	-	16	many	CASSYSGGESNQPQHF	TGTGCCAGCAGTTACTCCGGAGGGGAAAGCAATCAGCCCCAGCATTTT
TRBV7-9	TRBJ1-2	-	13	many	CASSLQGPEGYTF	TGTGCCAGCAGCTTACAGGGACCTGAAGGCTACACCTTC
TRBV19	TRBJ1-1	-	14	-	CASSNGQMNTEAFF	TGTGCCAGTAGTAACGGACAGATGAACACTGAAGCTTTCTTT
TRBV10-2	TRBJ1-1	-	13	many	CASSESQNTEAFF	TGCGCCAGCAGTGAGTCCCAGAACACTGAAGCTTTCTTT
TRBV20-1	TRBJ2-7	-	16	few	CSARGGGRESSYEQYF	TGCAGTGCTAGAGGGGGCGGCAGAGAAAGCTCCTACGAGCAGTACTTC
TRBV6-5	TRBJ1-5	-	14	many	CASSYATAEGPQHF	TGTGCCAGCAGTTACGCGACTGCCGAGGGGCCCCAGCATTTT
TRBV11-3	TRBJ2-1	TRBD1	15	many	CASSSTGGGYNEQFF	TGTGCCAGCAGCTCCACAGGGGGAGGATACAATGAGCAGTTCTTC
TRBV2	TRBJ2-5	TRBD2	16	-	CASSNTKTSGGETQYF	TGTGCCAGCAGCAACACGAAGACTAGCGGGGGAGAGACCCAGTACTTC
TRBV12-3/TRBV12-4	TRBJ2-7	TRBD1	13	-	CASAGTGGYEQYF	TGTGCCAGCGCCGGGACAGGGGGCTACGAGCAGTACTTC
TRBV12-3/TRBV12-4	TRBJ1-4	-	15	many	CASSFGGATNEKLFF	TGTGCCAGCAGTTTCGGTGGCGCGACTAATGAAAAACTGTTTTTT
TRBV2	TRBJ1-2	-	12	many	CAGYPEGYGYTF	TGTGCCGGATACCCTGAGGGCTATGGCTACACCTTC
TRBV27	TRBJ1-1	-	15	few	CASSLGLVGNTEAFF	TGTGCCAGCAGTCTAGGATTGGTGGGGAACACTGAAGCTTTCTTT
TRBV12-3/TRBV12-4	TRBJ2-7	-	15	many	CASSLSGGLSYEQYF	TGTGCCAGCAGTTTAAGTGGGGGCTTATCCTACGAGCAGTACTTC
TRBV5-6	TRBJ1-1	TRBD1	16	many	CASSRGQAAANTEAFF	TGTGCCAGCAGTAGGGGACAGGCCGCGGCGAACACTGAAGCTTTCTTT
TRBV3-1	TRBJ2-1	TRBD2	15	-	CASSQMGLGSDEQFF	TGTGCCAGCAGCCAAATGGGACTAGGGAGTGATGAGCAGTTCTTC
TRBV6-5	TRBJ1-2	-	18	many	CASSYGRTAHKGNYGYTF	TGTGCCAGCAGTTACGGTCGGACAGCTCATAAAGGAAACTATGGCTACACCTTC
TRBV20-1	TRBJ1-2	TRBD1	13	many	CSASVDRVDGYTF	TGCAGTGCTAGTGTCGACAGGGTGGATGGCTACACCTTC
TRBV5-1	TRBJ1-2	TRBD1	15	many	CASSLGGQGASGYTF	TGCGCCAGCAGCTTGGGGGGACAGGGGGCCTCTGGCTACACCTTC
TRBV2	TRBJ1-2	-	13	many	CASSVGRLYGYTF	TGTGCCAGCAGTGTGGGCAGACTCTATGGCTACACCTTC
TRBV18	TRBJ2-1	-	13	once	CASSPIRWNEQFF	TGTGCCAGCTCACCAATTCGATGGAATGAGCAGTTCTTC
TRBV27	TRBJ2-7	-	13	many	CASGWMGSYEQYF	TGTGCCAGCGGATGGATGGGTTCCTACGAGCAGTACTTC
TRBV19	TRBJ1-4	-	15	few	CASRLPREGDEKLFF	TGTGCCAGTAGGCTCCCCAGGGAAGGGGATGAAAAACTGTTTTTT
TRBV19	TRBJ1-2	-	14	many	CASSIVSRDHGYTF	TGTGCCAGTAGTATAGTTTCCAGGGATCATGGCTACACCTTC
TRBV6-1	TRBJ1-2	-	12	many	CASSGRVDGYTF	TGTGCCAGCAGTGGTAGGGTGGATGGCTACACCTTC
TRBV5-4	TRBJ1-2	-	15	many	CASSRQDRGDYGYTF	TGTGCCAGCAGTCGACAAGACCGCGGTGACTATGGCTACACCTTC
TRBV20-1	TRBJ2-1	-	17	many	CSARDPSSASSYNEQFF	TGCAGTGCTAGAGATCCCTCTAGCGCCAGCTCCTACAATGAGCAGTTCTTC
TRBV27	TRBJ1-1	-	16	many	CASRSFVTRSNTEAFF	TGTGCCAGCCGAAGTTTCGTCACCCGGTCGAACACTGAAGCTTTCTTT
TRBV19	TRBJ1-1	TRBD1	16	many	CASSMPSGQANTEAFF	TGTGCCAGTAGTATGCCTTCCGGACAGGCGAACACTGAAGCTTTCTTT
TRBV12-3/TRBV12-4	TRBJ1-1	-	14	many	CASSLLGVGTEAFF	TGTGCCAGCAGTTTATTAGGGGTAGGGACTGAAGCTTTCTTT
TRBV19	TRBJ1-6	-	13	few	CASTRSGNSPLHF	TGTGCCAGTACTAGGTCCGGTAATTCACCCCTCCACTTT
TRBV10-2	TRBJ2-1	-	13	few	CASSERLQSEQFF	TGCGCCAGCAGTGAGAGACTCCAAAGTGAGCAGTTCTTC
TRBV10-1	TRBJ1-1	TRBD1	16	-	CASSEPGQGAGVEAFF	TGCGCCAGCAGTGAGCCGGGACAGGGGGCCGGGGTTGAAGCTTTCTTT
TRBV6-5	TRBJ2-7	-	16	many	CASSYSGRGSSYEQYF	TGTGCCAGCAGTTACTCAGGCAGGGGAAGCTCCTACGAGCAGTACTTC
TRBV12-3/TRBV12-4	TRBJ2-7	-	13	many	CASSLSWAREQYF	TGTGCCAGCAGTCTTTCCTGGGCACGCGAGCAGTACTTC
TRBV7-2	TRBJ2-7	TRBD1	14	-	CASSSGGQGDEQYF	TGTGCCAGCAGCTCGGGGGGACAGGGAGACGAGCAGTACTTC
TRBV20-1	TRBJ2-3	-	16	once	CSARAWGRGETDTQYF	TGCAGTGCTAGGGCCTGGGGCAGGGGGGAGACAGATACGCAGTATTTT
TRBV20-1	TRBJ2-7	-	16	many	CSARDHGSGLGYEQYF	TGCAGTGCTAGAGACCACGGATCAGGGTTGGGTTACGAGCAGTACTTC
TRBV12-3/TRBV12-4	TRBJ1-2	TRBD1	14	many	CASSFGQGAAGYTF	TGTGCCAGCAGTTTTGGACAGGGGGCTGCTGGCTACACCTTC
TRBV29-1	TRBJ1-1	-	12	many	CSGNTANTEAFF	TGCAGCGGTAATACAGCGAACACTGAAGCTTTCTTT
TRBV5-1	TRBJ2-5	-	12	many	CASSFQRETQYF	TGCGCCAGCAGCTTCCAGCGCGAGACCCAGTACTTC
TRBV6-2/TRBV6-3	TRBJ1-1	-	15	many	CASRNDRRMNTEAFF	TGTGCCAGCAGGAATGACAGGAGAATGAACACTGAAGCTTTCTTT
TRBV29-1	TRBJ1-2	-	11	many	CSVVRGGGYTF	TGCAGCGTTGTCCGGGGAGGAGGCTACACCTTC
TRBV6-1	TRBJ1-1	-	15	many	CASNPLGGKNTEAFF	TGTGCCAGCAACCCTTTAGGGGGAAAAAACACTGAAGCTTTCTTT
TRBV14	TRBJ2-7	-	15	many	CASSRGRDGSYEQYF	TGTGCCAGCAGCCGAGGCCGGGACGGCTCCTACGAGCAGTACTTC
TRBV27	TRBJ2-5	-	14	many	CASSSGVAMETQYF	TGTGCCAGCAGTTCGGGCGTAGCGATGGAGACCCAGTACTTC
TRBV12-3/TRBV12-4	TRBJ2-6	-	17	many	CASSLPPTGSGANVLTF	TGTGCCAGCAGTTTACCCCCCACAGGCTCTGGGGCCAACGTCCTGACTTTC
TRBV12-5	TRBJ2-1	-	15	many	CASGRDVSSYNEQFF	TGTGCTAGTGGTCGGGACGTAAGCTCCTACAATGAGCAGTTCTTC
TRBV11-2	TRBJ2-2	-	18	many	CASSLDFNRLVGTGELFF	TGTGCCAGCAGCTTAGACTTTAACCGGCTAGTTGGGACCGGGGAGCTGTTTTTT
TRBV4-1	TRBJ1-2	-	14	many	CASSQVGQLRGYTF	TGCGCCAGCAGCCAAGTAGGGCAGTTACGGGGCTACACCTTC
TRBV4-2	TRBJ1-2	TRBD1	16	many	CASSLDRQGEHYGYTF	TGTGCCAGCAGCCTCGACAGACAGGGGGAGCACTATGGCTACACCTTC